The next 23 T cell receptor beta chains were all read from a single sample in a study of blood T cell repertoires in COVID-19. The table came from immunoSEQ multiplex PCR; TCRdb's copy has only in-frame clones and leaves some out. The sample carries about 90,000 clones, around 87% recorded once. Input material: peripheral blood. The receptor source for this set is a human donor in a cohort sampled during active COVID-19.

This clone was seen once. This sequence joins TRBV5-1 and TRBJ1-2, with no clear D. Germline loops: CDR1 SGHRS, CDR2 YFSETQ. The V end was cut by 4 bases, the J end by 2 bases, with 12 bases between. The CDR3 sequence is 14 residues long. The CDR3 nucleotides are TGCGCCAGCAGCCCCAGCGGTACCAACTATGGCTACACCTTC. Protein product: CASSPSGTNYGYTF.

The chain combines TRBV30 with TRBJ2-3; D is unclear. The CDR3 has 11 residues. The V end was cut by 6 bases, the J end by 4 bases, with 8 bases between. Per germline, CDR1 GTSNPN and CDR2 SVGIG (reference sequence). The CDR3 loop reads CACCRSDTQYF. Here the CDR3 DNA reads TGTGCCTGTTGTCGGTCAGATACGCAGTATTTT.

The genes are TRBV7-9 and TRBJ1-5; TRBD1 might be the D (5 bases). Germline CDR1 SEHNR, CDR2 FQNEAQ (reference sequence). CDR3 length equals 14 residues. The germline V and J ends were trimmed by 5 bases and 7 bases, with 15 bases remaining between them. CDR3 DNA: TGTGCCAGCAGCATTGGGACGGAGGGCCAGCCCCAGCATTTT. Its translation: CASSIGTEGQPQHF. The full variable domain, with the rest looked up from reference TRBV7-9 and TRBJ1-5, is DTGVSQNPRHKITKRGQNVTFRCDPISEHNRLYWYRQTLGQGPEFLTYFQNEAQLEKSRLLSDRFSAERPKGSFSTLEIQRTEQGDSAMYLCASSIGTEGQPQHFGDGTRLSIL.

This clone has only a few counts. The CDR3 protein is CASNPGSTGVVEQFF. The CDR3 region has the DNA TGTGCCAGTAACCCCGGGAGCACCGGAGTGGTTGAGCAGTTCTTC. This sequence joins TRBV19 and TRBJ2-1; a possible D gene is TRBD2 (6 bases). Per the germline V gene, CDR1 is LNHDA and CDR2 is SQIVND (reference sequence). V lost 7 bases to trimming and J lost 9 bases, with 22 bases between them. This CDR3 comprises 15 residues. The variable domain in full, completed from reference TRBV19 and TRBJ2-1, reads DGGITQSPKYLFRKEGQNVTLSCEQNLNHDAMYWYRQDPGQGLRLIYYSQIVNDFQKGDIAEGYSVSREKKESFPLTVTSAQKNPTAFYLCASNPGSTGVVEQFFGPGTRLTVL.

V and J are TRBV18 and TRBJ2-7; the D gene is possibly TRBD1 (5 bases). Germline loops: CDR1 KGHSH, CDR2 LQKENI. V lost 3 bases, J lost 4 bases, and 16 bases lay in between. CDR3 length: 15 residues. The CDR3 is CASSPPVSGSYEQYF. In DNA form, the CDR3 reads TGTGCCAGCTCACCGCCGGTGTCAGGGTCTTACGAGCAGTACTTC.

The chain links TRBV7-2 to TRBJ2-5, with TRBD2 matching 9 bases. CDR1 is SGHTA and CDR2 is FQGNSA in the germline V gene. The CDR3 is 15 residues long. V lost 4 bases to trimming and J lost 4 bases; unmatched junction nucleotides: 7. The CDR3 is CASSSPQGLAETQYF. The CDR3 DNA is TGTGCCAGCAGCTCCCCCCAGGGACTAGCAGAGACCCAGTACTTC. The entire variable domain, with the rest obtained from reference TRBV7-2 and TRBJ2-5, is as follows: GAGVSQSPSNKVTEKGKDVELRCDPISGHTALYWYRQSLGQGLEFLIYFQGNSAPDKSGLPSDRFSAERTGGSVSTLTIQRTQQEDSAVYLCASSSPQGLAETQYFGPGTRLLVL.

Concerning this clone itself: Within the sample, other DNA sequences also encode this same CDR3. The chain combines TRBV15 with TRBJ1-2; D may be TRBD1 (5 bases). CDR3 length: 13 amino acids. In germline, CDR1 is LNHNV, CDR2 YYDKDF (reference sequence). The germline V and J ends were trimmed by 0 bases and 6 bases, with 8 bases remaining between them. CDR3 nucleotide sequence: TGTGCCACCAGCAGAGAAGAAGGGGATGGCTACACCTTC. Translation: CATSREEGDGYTF.

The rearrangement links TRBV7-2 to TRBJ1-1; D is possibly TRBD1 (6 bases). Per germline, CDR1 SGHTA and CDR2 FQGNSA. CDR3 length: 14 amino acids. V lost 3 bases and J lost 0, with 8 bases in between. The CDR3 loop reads CASSFGQLNTEAFF. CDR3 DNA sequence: TGTGCCAGCAGCTTCGGACAGCTGAACACTGAAGCTTTCTTT.

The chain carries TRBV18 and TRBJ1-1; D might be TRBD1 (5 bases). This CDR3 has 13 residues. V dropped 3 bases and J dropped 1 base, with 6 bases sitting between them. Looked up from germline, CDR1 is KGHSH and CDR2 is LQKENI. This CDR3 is CASSPGGNTEAFF. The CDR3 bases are TGTGCCAGCTCACCCGGGGGGAACACTGAAGCTTTCTTT.

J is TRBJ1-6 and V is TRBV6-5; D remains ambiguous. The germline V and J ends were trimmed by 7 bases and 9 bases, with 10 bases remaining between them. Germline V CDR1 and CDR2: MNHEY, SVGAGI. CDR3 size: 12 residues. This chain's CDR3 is CASMSRTSPLHF. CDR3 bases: TGTGCCAGCATGTCTAGAACTTCACCCCTCCACTTT.

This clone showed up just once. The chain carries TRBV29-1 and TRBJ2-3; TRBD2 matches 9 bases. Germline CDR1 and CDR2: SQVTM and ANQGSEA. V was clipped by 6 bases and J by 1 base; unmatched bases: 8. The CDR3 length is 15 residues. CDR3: CSVNDSGGRTDTQYF. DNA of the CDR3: TGCAGCGTGAACGATAGCGGGGGCCGCACAGATACGCAGTATTTT.

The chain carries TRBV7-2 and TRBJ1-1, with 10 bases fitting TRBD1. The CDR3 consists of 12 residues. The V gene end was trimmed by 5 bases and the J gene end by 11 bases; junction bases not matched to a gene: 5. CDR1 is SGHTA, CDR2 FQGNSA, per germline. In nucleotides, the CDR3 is TGTGCCAGCAGCACCGGGACAGGGGCGGCTTTCTTT. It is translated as CASSTGTGAAFF. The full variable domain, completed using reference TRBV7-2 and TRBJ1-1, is GAGVSQSPSNKVTEKGKDVELRCDPISGHTALYWYRQSLGQGLEFLIYFQGNSAPDKSGLPSDRFSAERTGGSVSTLTIQRTQQEDSAVYLCASSTGTGAAFFGQGTRLTVV.

CDR3 sequence (DNA): TGTGCCAGCAGTCCGTTGGTGGCTAGCGGTCACTACGAGCAGTACTTC. Translating it yields CASSPLVASGHYEQYF. The chain is built from TRBV27 and TRBJ2-7, with 7 positions matching TRBD2. The junction had 13 bases not matched to a gene; V was cut back by 5 bases and J by 3 bases. This CDR3 spans 16 amino acids. CDR1 is MNHEY and CDR2 is SMNVEV in the germline V gene (reference sequence).

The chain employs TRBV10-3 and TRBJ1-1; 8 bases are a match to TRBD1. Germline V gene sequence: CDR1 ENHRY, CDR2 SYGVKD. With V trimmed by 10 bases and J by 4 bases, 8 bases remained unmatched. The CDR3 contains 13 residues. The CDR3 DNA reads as TGTGCCAGCGCTCAGGGGGCTGGCACTGAAGCTTTCTTT. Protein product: CASAQGAGTEAFF.

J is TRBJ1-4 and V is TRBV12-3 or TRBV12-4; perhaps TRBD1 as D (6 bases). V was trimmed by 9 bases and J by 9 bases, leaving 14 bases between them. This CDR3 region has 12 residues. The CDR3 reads CARVGARQKLFF. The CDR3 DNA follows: TGTGCCAGGGTGGGGGCGAGACAAAAACTGTTTTTT.

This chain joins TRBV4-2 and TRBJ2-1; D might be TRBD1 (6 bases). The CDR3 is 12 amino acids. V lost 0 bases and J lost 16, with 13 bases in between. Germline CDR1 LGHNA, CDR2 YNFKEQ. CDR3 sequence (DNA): TGTGCCAGCAGCCAAGAGGGGGCCCTCCAATTCTTC. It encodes CASSQEGALQFF.

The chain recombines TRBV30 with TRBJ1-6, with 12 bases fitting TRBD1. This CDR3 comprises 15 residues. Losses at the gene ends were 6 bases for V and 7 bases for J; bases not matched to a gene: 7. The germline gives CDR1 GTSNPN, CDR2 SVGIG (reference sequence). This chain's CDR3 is CACPRGQGANSPLHF. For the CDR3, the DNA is TGTGCCTGCCCCCGGGGACAGGGGGCGAATTCACCCCTCCACTTT. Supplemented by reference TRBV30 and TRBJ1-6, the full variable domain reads SQTIHQWPATLVQPVGSPLSLECTVEGTSNPNLYWYRQAAGRGLQLLFYSVGIGQISSEVPQNLSASRPQDRQFILSSKKLLLSDSGFYLCACPRGQGANSPLHFGNGTRLTVT.

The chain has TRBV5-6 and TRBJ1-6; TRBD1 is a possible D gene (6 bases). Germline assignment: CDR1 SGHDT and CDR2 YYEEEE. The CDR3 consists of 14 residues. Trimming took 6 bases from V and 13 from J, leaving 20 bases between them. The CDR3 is CASTQGQWTAPLHF. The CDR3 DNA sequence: TGTGCCAGCACCCAGGGGCAATGGACAGCGCCCCTCCACTTT. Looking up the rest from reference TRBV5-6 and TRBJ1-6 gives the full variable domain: DAGVTQSPTHLIKTRGQQVTLRCSPKSGHDTVSWYQQALGQGPQFIFQYYEEEERQRGNFPDRFSGHQFPNYSSELNVNALLLGDSALYLCASTQGQWTAPLHFGNGTRLTVT.

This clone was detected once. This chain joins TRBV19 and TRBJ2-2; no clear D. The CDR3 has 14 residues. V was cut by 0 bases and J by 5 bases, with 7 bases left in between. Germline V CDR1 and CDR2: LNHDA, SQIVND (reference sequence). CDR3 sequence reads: CASSIDDTTGELFF. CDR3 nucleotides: TGTGCCAGTAGTATAGACGACACTACCGGGGAGCTGTTTTTT. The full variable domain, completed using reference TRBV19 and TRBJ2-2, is DGGITQSPKYLFRKEGQNVTLSCEQNLNHDAMYWYRQDPGQGLRLIYYSQIVNDFQKGDIAEGYSVSREKKESFPLTVTSAQKNPTAFYLCASSIDDTTGELFFGEGSRLTVL.

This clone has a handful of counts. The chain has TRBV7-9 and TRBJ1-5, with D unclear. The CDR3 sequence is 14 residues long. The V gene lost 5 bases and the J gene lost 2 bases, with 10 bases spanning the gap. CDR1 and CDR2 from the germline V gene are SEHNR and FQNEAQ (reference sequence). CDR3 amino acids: CASSHDGGNQPQHF. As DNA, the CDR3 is TGTGCCAGCAGCCACGACGGGGGCAATCAGCCCCAGCATTTT.

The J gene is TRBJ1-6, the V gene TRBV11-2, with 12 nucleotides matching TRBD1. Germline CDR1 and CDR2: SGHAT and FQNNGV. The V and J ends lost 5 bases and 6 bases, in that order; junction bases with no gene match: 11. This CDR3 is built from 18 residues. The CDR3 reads CASSPRRGQGAINSPLHF. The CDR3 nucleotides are TGTGCCAGCAGCCCCCGACGGGGACAGGGGGCAATTAATTCACCCCTCCACTTT.

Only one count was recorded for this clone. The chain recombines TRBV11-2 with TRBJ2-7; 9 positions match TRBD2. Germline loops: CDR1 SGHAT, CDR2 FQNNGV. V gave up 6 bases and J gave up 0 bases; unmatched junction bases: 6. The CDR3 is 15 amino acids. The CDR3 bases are TGTGCCAGCAGATTTAGCGGGGGTTTCTCCTACGAGCAGTACTTC. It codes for CASRFSGGFSYEQYF.

The CDR3 DNA reads TGTGCCAGCAGTCGCATCCTCGGGACAGGTGAAAAACTGTTTTTT. Its protein product is CASSRILGTGEKLFF. The chain uses TRBV6-5 and TRBJ1-4; 8 bases map to TRBD1. Germline V CDR1 and CDR2: MNHEY, SVGAGI. V lost 5 bases, J lost 7 bases, and 9 bases stayed unmatched. The CDR3 is made up of 15 amino acids.